These T cell receptor beta chains were read from a single sample in a study of CD8+CD57+ T cells in acquired aplastic anemia. TCRdb reanalysed the reads using MiXCR and keeps one entry per CDR3 protein. In the table there are hundreds of thousands of distinct CDR3 sequences, around 32% of which are singletons. Sequenced material: sorted CD4+, CD8+, or CD8+CD57+ T cells (not recorded which) from PBMCs. Receptors were obtained from a human donor with aplastic anemia. CDR3s include the opening cysteine and the closing phenylalanine or tryptophan. A D gene is named only where the DNA matches it firmly. Size tells how often a clone was seen (once, few, many) or the class of an expanded clone, and some rows leave it out.

TRBV5-6	NA	NA	TRBJ2-1	CASSLPPDDRPNEQFF	TGTGCCAGCAGCTTACCCCCCGACGACAGGCCCAATGAGCAGTTCTTC
TRBV30	many	TRBD1	TRBJ2-7	CAFRDSYEQYF	TGTGCCTTCCGGGACAGTTACGAGCAGTACTTC
TRBV11-2	NA	NA	TRBJ2-2	CASSLEGVEHPGELFF	TGTGCCAGCAGCTTAGAGGGAGTTGAACACCCCGGGGAGCTGTTTTTT
TRBV2	many	TRBD1	TRBJ2-7	CASSEMAGGYEQYF	TGTGCCAGCAGTGAAATGGCAGGGGGCTACGAGCAGTACTTC
TRBV29-1	many	NA	TRBJ1-2	CSVERLRAQGGYTF	TGCAGCGTCGAACGTTTAAGGGCGCAGGGTGGCTACACCTTC
TRBV25-1	NA	NA	TRBJ1-6	CASTLGQINSPLHF	TGTGCCAGCACCCTAGGACAGATTAATTCACCCCTCCACTTT
TRBV18	NA	NA	TRBJ1-6	CASSPGVSPLHF	TGTGCCAGCTCACCGGGAGTTTCACCCCTCCACTTT
TRBV9	many	NA	TRBJ1-6	CASSEVGSYNSPLHF	TGTGCCAGCAGTGAGGTGGGCTCCTATAATTCACCCCTCCACTTT
TRBV7-2	few	NA	TRBJ1-1	CASSPRGSNTEAFF	TGTGCCAGCAGCCCCCGTGGGAGTAACACTGAAGCTTTCTTT
TRBV7-9	many	TRBD1	TRBJ2-7	CASSRQGTFYEQYF	TGTGCCAGCAGTCGACAGGGGACATTCTACGAGCAGTACTTC
TRBV15	many	NA	TRBJ1-1	CATSRQGWRTEAFF	TGTGCCACCAGCAGACAGGGGTGGCGGACTGAAGCTTTCTTT
TRBV11-2	few	TRBD2	TRBJ2-6	CASSFIGLAGGPGANVLTF	TGTGCCAGCAGCTTTATAGGACTAGCGGGAGGGCCGGGGGCCAACGTCCTGACTTTC
TRBV6-1	few	NA	TRBJ2-7	CASSPIGPKPYEQYF	TGTGCCAGCAGCCCTATTGGCCCCAAACCCTACGAGCAGTACTTC
TRBV10-3	many	TRBD1	TRBJ1-1	CASLTTGQGGKNTEAFF	TGTGCCAGCCTCACCACCGGCCAGGGGGGTAAGAACACTGAAGCTTTCTTT
TRBV13	few	NA	TRBJ1-6	CASSFYSSYNSPLHF	TGTGCCAGCAGCTTTTACAGCTCCTATAATTCACCCCTCCACTTT
TRBV14	many	NA	TRBJ1-1	CASRPEWNTEAFF	TGTGCCAGCAGACCTGAGTGGAACACTGAAGCTTTCTTT
TRBV29-1	many	NA	TRBJ1-4	CSVGPGLGEKLFF	TGCAGCGTGGGTCCAGGGCTAGGGGAAAAACTGTTTTTT
TRBV2	NA	NA	TRBJ2-1	CASSSDTTVYNEQFF	TGTGCCAGCAGTTCTGACACGACGGTCTACAATGAGCAGTTCTTC
TRBV10-3	NA	NA	TRBJ1-6	CAISPGVDSPLHF	TGTGCCATCAGCCCGGGAGTCGATTCACCCCTCCACTTT
TRBV11-1	few	TRBD2	TRBJ2-7	CASSPQAGVGYEQYF	TGTGCCAGCAGCCCCCAGGCGGGAGTGGGCTACGAGCAGTACTTC
TRBV6-1	NA	NA	TRBJ1-2	CASSIGGAGYGYTF	TGTGCCAGCAGTATTGGGGGGGCGGGCTATGGCTACACCTTC
TRBV6-5	many	NA	TRBJ2-7	CASSSVDRSYEQYF	TGTGCCAGCAGTTCCGTGGATAGGTCCTACGAGCAGTACTTC
TRBV15	NA	NA	TRBJ1-2	CATSRDYRQGNYGYTF	TGTGCCACCAGCAGAGATTATAGGCAGGGTAACTATGGCTACACCTTC
TRBV7-7	many	TRBD2	TRBJ2-5	CASSLGTSVQETQYF	TGTGCTAGCAGCTTAGGGACTAGCGTTCAAGAGACCCAGTACTTC
TRBV24-1	many	NA	TRBJ2-3	CATSEGVTDTQYF	TGTGCCACCAGTGAGGGGGTCACAGATACGCAGTATTTT
TRBV7-2	few	NA	TRBJ1-2	CASSFDNNYGYTF	TGTGCCAGCAGCTTCGACAATAACTATGGCTACACCTTC
TRBV6-1	few	TRBD2	TRBJ2-7	CASSGTSGVEYF	TGTGCCAGCAGTGGGACTAGCGGGGTTGAGTACTTC
TRBV4-1	NA	NA	TRBJ2-2	CASSGWVGELFF	TGCGCCAGCAGCGGTTGGGTCGGGGAGCTGTTTTTT
TRBV10-2	NA	TRBD1	TRBJ1-2	CASSDSQDRGFYGYTF	TGCGCCAGCAGTGATTCCCAGGACAGGGGATTCTATGGCTACACCTTC
TRBV19	few	TRBD2	TRBJ2-2	CASTRSGGGTGELFF	TGTGCCAGTACCCGATCGGGGGGTGGCACCGGGGAGCTGTTTTTT
TRBV20-1	few	NA	TRBJ2-7	CSARTSFEEQYF	TGCAGTGCTCGTACTAGCTTCGAAGAGCAGTACTTC
TRBV25-1	NA	NA	TRBJ1-4	CASSEALQLGPNEKLFF	TGTGCCAGCAGTGAAGCGCTTCAGTTGGGACCTAATGAAAAACTGTTTTTT
TRBV20-1	NA	TRBD2	TRBJ2-7	CSAVAGVSLEQYF	TGCAGTGCTGTAGCGGGAGTCTCACTCGAGCAGTACTTC
TRBV14	many	NA	TRBJ1-6	CASSQAAVSPLHF	TGTGCCAGCAGCCAAGCGGCGGTTTCACCCCTCCACTTT
TRBV20-1	NA	TRBD1	TRBJ2-5	CSTHGTGKSETQYF	TGCAGTACTCATGGGACAGGGAAATCGGAGACCCAGTACTTC
TRBV7-3	many	NA	TRBJ2-2	CASSSTGAGELFF	TGTGCCAGCAGCTCCACAGGCGCCGGGGAGCTGTTTTTT
TRBV20-1	many	NA	TRBJ1-2	CRAAHTKGNYGYTF	TGCAGGGCGGCCCACACAAAAGGGAACTATGGCTACACCTTC
TRBV19	NA	NA	TRBJ2-1	CASSIPGAGYNEQFF	TGTGCCAGTAGTATTCCGGGGGCGGGCTACAATGAGCAGTTCTTC
TRBV4-3	NA	NA	TRBJ1-5	CASSQDLSAVGLPQHF	TGCGCCAGCAGCCAAGATCTATCGGCAGTTGGGCTCCCCCAGCATTTT
TRBV7-3	NA	NA	TRBJ2-1	CASSPKRQDEQFF	TGTGCCAGCAGCCCAAAGAGACAGGATGAGCAGTTCTTC